The 24 T cell receptor beta chains given below trace back to one sample, sequenced in a study of patients and donors after allogeneic stem cell transplantation. MiXCR, applied by TCRdb to the RT-PCR reads, yields one record per CDR3 protein. The sample records roughly 250,000 distinct CDR3 sequences, 13% to 15% being singletons. Sequencing was done on a sample of blood, either unsorted or a sorted T cell fraction (not recorded which). The source of these receptors is a human donor who was either an allogeneic HSCT recipient or a stem cell or donor lymphocyte infusion donor (not recorded which). It is not recorded whose cells these are; they may come from a transplant donor.

This clonotype has only one observation. The V call is TRBV6-2 or TRBV6-3, the J call TRBJ2-5; 10 nucleotides align to TRBD1. Trimming removed 2 bases from V and 2 bases from J; junction bases left unmatched: 2. The germline V gene encodes CDR1 MNHEY and CDR2 SVGEGT. The CDR3 contains 15 residues. The CDR3 spells CASSYDRGRQETQYF. The CDR3 coding sequence is TGTGCCAGCAGTTACGACAGGGGGCGTCAAGAGACCCAGTACTTC.

This clonotype was detected ten times or more. The rearrangement joins TRBV5-5 to TRBJ2-3, with D possibly being TRBD1 (5 bases). Looked up from germline, CDR1 is SGHKS and CDR2 is YYEKEE (reference sequence). CDR3 size: 14 residues. The germline V and J ends were trimmed by 5 bases and 4 bases, with 14 bases remaining between them. The DNA for the CDR3 is TGTGCCAGCAGTCAGGATAGGGGTCCAGATACGCAGTATTTT. Its translation is CASSQDRGPDTQYF.

The CDR3 reads CSVPGGLAKNIQYF. CDR3 coding DNA: TGCAGTGTCCCAGGTGGATTAGCCAAAAACATTCAGTACTTC. The chain recombines TRBV20-1 with TRBJ2-4; D is unclear. CDR3 size: 14 residues. Trimming stripped 7 bases from V and 0 bases from J, with 13 bases between. Germline assignment: CDR1 DFQATT and CDR2 SNEGSKA (reference sequence).

In this sample, this clonotype turned up many times. This chain uses TRBV5-1 with TRBJ2-5; D not certain. Deletions cut 0 bases from V and 4 bases from J, with 13 bases between. The V gene's germline CDR1 is SGHRS and CDR2 YFSETQ. This CDR3 has 15 residues. The CDR3 sequence is CASSLGGSPGETQYF. In DNA, the CDR3 is TGCGCCAGCAGCTTGGGAGGCTCCCCTGGAGAGACCCAGTACTTC.

The chain combines TRBV6-1 with TRBJ2-3; possible D gene TRBD2, 5 bases. CDR1 is MNHNS and CDR2 is SASEGT in the germline V gene. The CDR3 runs to 14 residues. V lost 7 bases to trimming and J lost 0 bases, with 11 bases between them. The CDR3 coding sequence is TGTGCCAGCACCTATGGAGGTAGCACAGATACGCAGTATTTT. It codes for CASTYGGSTDTQYF.

This clonotype was recorded many times. The gene calls are TRBV28 and TRBJ2-1; D perhaps matches TRBD1 (8 bases). Germline values: CDR1 MDHEN, CDR2 SYDVKM. V gave up 6 bases and J gave up 4 bases, with 13 bases separating them. This CDR3 contains 14 residues. The CDR3 nucleotides are TGTGCCAGCAGAACAGGGGGGGGTTACAATGAGCAGTTCTTC. Translation: CASRTGGGYNEQFF.

On this clonotype itself: This clone may be a read error of a much larger clone one base away. The rearrangement links TRBV6-2 or TRBV6-3 to TRBJ2-3; D possibly corresponds to TRBD2 (5 bases). Trimming removed 11 bases at V and 10 bases at J, with 16 bases between. Germline assignment: CDR1 MNHEY and CDR2 SVGEGT. This CDR3 spans 11 amino acids. CDR3 sequence (DNA): TGTGCCTGCACCTCGGGGAGAGCGCAGTATTTT. Protein product: CACTSGRAQYF.

This clonotype showed up just a few times. This rearrangement joins TRBV7-9 to TRBJ2-3, with 8 positions matching TRBD2. The CDR3 has 16 amino acids. CDR1 is SEHNR, CDR2 FQNEAQ, per germline (reference sequence). J was trimmed by 1 base and V by 3 bases; bases with no gene match: 6. The CDR3 loop is CASSFGGGGRTDTQYF. CDR3 sequence (DNA): TGTGCCAGCAGCTTTGGGGGCGGGGGGCGCACAGATACGCAGTATTTT.

The chain combines TRBV5-5 with TRBJ1-6, with 10 bases lining up with TRBD1. CDR3 length: 14 amino acids. The germline gives CDR1 SGHKS, CDR2 YYEKEE (reference sequence). The V segment lost 3 bases and the J segment 8 bases; nucleotides outside the gene matches: 2. The CDR3 here is CASSWTGGDSPLHF. Written as DNA, the CDR3 is TGTGCCAGCAGCTGGACAGGGGGGGATTCACCCCTCCACTTT.

The genes are TRBV6-5 and TRBJ1-1, with D possibly TRBD1 on 5 matching bases. The germline V gene encodes CDR1 MNHEY and CDR2 SVGAGI. This CDR3 region has 15 residues. The V gene lost 1 base and the J gene lost 5 bases, with 14 bases spanning the gap. In DNA form, the CDR3 reads TGTGCCAGCAGTTACTTCGGGGAGAAGGGGACTGAAGCTTTCTTT. It translates to CASSYFGEKGTEAFF.

The CDR3, as DNA: TGTGCCATCAGCTCAGGGGCTAAGAATTCACCCCTCCACTTT. It encodes CAISSGAKNSPLHF. The V gene is TRBV10-3, the J gene TRBJ1-6; weak D call: TRBD1 (6 bases). Germline CDR1 and CDR2: ENHRY and SYGVKD. CDR3 length: 14 residues. Trimming cost V 6 bases and J 7 bases, with 13 bases left between them.

The rearrangement links TRBV12-5 to TRBJ1-2; D possibly corresponds to TRBD1 (6 bases). Germline V gene sequence: CDR1 LGHNT, CDR2 FRNRAP. This CDR3 spans 14 amino acids. V was trimmed by 1 base and J by 8 bases, leaving 14 bases between them. CDR3 loop: CASGLARDKDGYTF. The CDR3 DNA reads as TGTGCTAGTGGTTTGGCCCGGGACAAGGACGGCTACACCTTC.

This clonotype was counted between two and nine times. V is TRBV28 and J is TRBJ2-3; no reliable D call. The CDR3 totals 12 residues. Germline V gene lookup returns CDR1 MDHEN and CDR2 SYDVKM. V lost 1 base and J lost 8, with 7 bases in between. This CDR3 reads CASSLLVGTQYF. The DNA of the CDR3 is TGTGCCAGCAGTTTATTGGTCGGTACGCAGTATTTT.

The rearrangement uses TRBV30 and TRBJ2-2; 7 nucleotides line up with TRBD1. V lost 3 bases and J lost 2; bases outside the gene matches: 6. The CDR3 spans 15 residues. Germline loops: CDR1 GTSNPN, CDR2 SVGIG (reference sequence). As DNA, the CDR3 is TGTGCCTGGAGAACCTGGACAGGCAACACCGGGGAGCTGTTTTTT. The encoded protein is CAWRTWTGNTGELFF.

The chain carries TRBV7-9 and TRBJ2-7; 11 nucleotides match TRBD2. V was clipped by 3 bases and J by 1 base; unmatched bases: 2. The CDR3 extends over 15 amino acids. CDR1 and CDR2 from the germline V gene are SEHNR and FQNEAQ (reference sequence). The CDR3 DNA sequence: TGTGCCAGCAGCTTCCCTAGCGGGGGGTCCTACGAGCAGTACTTC. Encoded protein: CASSFPSGGSYEQYF.

This clonotype has a count of ten or more. The chain combines TRBV5-1 with TRBJ2-1; 7 bases align to TRBD2. Germline CDR1 SGHRS, CDR2 YFSETQ. The CDR3 covers 16 residues. The ends lost 3 bases at V and 6 bases at J; junction bases unmatched: 12. CDR3 coding DNA: TGCGCCAGCAGCTCTGATCGACTAGCAAAAAGCAATGAGCAGTTCTTC. Its protein product is CASSSDRLAKSNEQFF.

The gene calls are TRBV2 and TRBJ2-1; a possible D gene is TRBD2 (6 bases). Germline-derived CDR1 and CDR2 are SNHLY and FYNNEI. The CDR3 totals 16 residues. The V end lost 3 bases, the J end lost 4 bases, and 16 bases lay between the germline ends. The CDR3 nucleotides are TGTGCCAGCAGTGAGATGGGACTTACCCTTTACAATGAGCAGTTCTTC. This translates into CASSEMGLTLYNEQFF.

This clonotype was recorded a few times. This rearrangement joins TRBV5-1 to TRBJ1-2, with a possible D match to TRBD1 (5 bases). Trimming removed 0 bases at V and 4 bases at J, with 25 bases between. CDR1 and CDR2 from the germline V gene are SGHRS and YFSETQ. CDR3 length: 19 amino acids. In DNA form, the CDR3 reads TGCGCCAGCAGCTTGGATTCGGGAGGGGAACCTGGTGTGAGCTATGGCTACACCTTC. Its protein product is CASSLDSGGEPGVSYGYTF.

The chain employs TRBV7-2 and TRBJ2-7, with D possibly being TRBD2 (5 bases). This CDR3 has 15 residues. In germline, CDR1 is SGHTA, CDR2 FQGNSA. Trimming stripped 5 bases from V and 2 bases from J, with 16 bases between. The CDR3 DNA reads TGTGCCAGCAGCCCTACGACTGGGAGTGCCTACGAGCAGTACTTC. Translated, it gives CASSPTTGSAYEQYF.

In its sample, this clonotype was seen a few times. The CDR3 DNA follows: TGCAGTGCTAGAGGGACAGGGGTCTCAAATCAGCCCCAGCATTTT. Translation: CSARGTGVSNQPQHF. V gene TRBV20-1 combines with J gene TRBJ1-5; 9 positions agree with TRBD1. After removal of 1 base from V and 4 bases from J, the junction contained 5 bases not matched to a gene. The CDR3 extends over 15 amino acids. Per germline, CDR1 DFQATT and CDR2 SNEGSKA (reference sequence).

The chain is built from TRBV3-1 and TRBJ2-4; unclear D gene. The germline V gene has CDR1 LGHDT and CDR2 YNNKEL (reference sequence). Between the trimmed V and J ends, which lost 2 bases and 5 bases, there was a span of 13 bases. The CDR3 runs to 15 residues. CDR3: CASSQYQTGENIQYF. CDR3 coding DNA: TGTGCCAGCAGCCAATACCAGACTGGGGAAAACATTCAGTACTTC.

This clonotype was observed a few times. This sequence joins TRBV28 and TRBJ2-7; D might be TRBD2 (6 bases). Trimming removed 5 bases from V and 1 base from J, with 9 bases in between. The germline gives CDR1 MDHEN, CDR2 SYDVKM. The CDR3 has 13 amino acids. CDR3 bases: TGTGCCAGCAGTATCGGGGGTTCCTACGAGCAGTACTTC. It translates to CASSIGGSYEQYF. The full variable domain, in which reference TRBV28 and TRBJ2-7 provide the parts outside the CDR3, is DVKVTQSSRYLVKRTGEKVFLECVQDMDHENMFWYRQDPGLGLRLIYFSYDVKMKEKGDIPEGYSVSREKKERFSLILESASTNQTSMYLCASSIGGSYEQYFGPGTRLTVT.

This clonotype was detected a few times. The V call is TRBV7-3, the J call TRBJ2-2; 8 nucleotides line up with TRBD1. The germline gives CDR1 SGHTA, CDR2 FQGTGA. V lost 2 bases, J lost 2 bases, and 7 bases stayed unmatched. CDR3 length equals 17 residues. The CDR3 coding sequence is TGTGCCAGCAGCTTAGGCAGGGGGCGACTTAACACCGGGGAGCTGTTTTTT. Encoded protein: CASSLGRGRLNTGELFF.

This clonotype was observed at least ten times. The rearrangement uses TRBV20-1 and TRBJ2-7; D is unresolved. The CDR3 is 11 amino acids. V dropped 7 bases and J dropped 4 bases, with 11 bases sitting between them. Germline-derived CDR1 and CDR2 are DFQATT and SNEGSKA (reference sequence). The CDR3 coding sequence is TGCAGTGTTAGGCCCAGATACGAGCAGTACTTC. Translation: CSVRPRYEQYF.